Listed here are 31 T cell receptor beta chains from one sample, sequenced in a study of cytomegalovirus exposure and HLA in healthy donors. 60 Vbeta and 13 Jbeta primers were used in PCR. Sequencing was performed with immunoSEQ multiplex PCR; in TCRdb, only in-frame clones are kept and a portion is missing. Of 130,000 to 150,000 clones detected, 68% appear once; the ten largest clones hold 4% to 5.5%. Sequenced: PBMCs. The receptors were gathered from a man in his 60s in good health and CMV-seronegative.

This clone was observed a few times. The gene calls are TRBV7-2 and TRBJ1-2; TRBD1 agrees at 10 bases. The V gene's germline CDR1 is SGHTA and CDR2 FQGNSA. V lost 4 bases to trimming and J lost 8 bases; unmatched junction nucleotides: 13. CDR3 length equals 16 residues. DNA of the CDR3: TGTGCCAGCAGCTCTCAGACCGGGACAGGGGTGAGAGGCTACACCTTC. Translated, it gives CASSSQTGTGVRGYTF.

The chain combines TRBV7-9 with TRBJ2-1, with TRBD2 matching over 8 bases. The trim removed 5 bases at V and 2 bases at J, leaving 11 bases unmatched. The CDR3 has 17 residues. The germline CDR1 and CDR2 sequences are SEHNR and FQNEAQ (reference sequence). This chain's CDR3 is CASSPPPRTSPYNEQFF. CDR3 coding DNA: TGTGCCAGCAGCCCTCCCCCCCGGACTAGCCCCTACAATGAGCAGTTCTTC.

The chain uses TRBV5-1 and TRBJ2-7, with 8 bases identical to TRBD1. V shed 2 bases, J shed 2 bases, and the junction held 6 bases outside the gene matches. The CDR3 consists of 15 residues. CDR1 SGHRS and CDR2 YFSETQ come from the germline V gene. CDR3 amino acids: CASSFRTGNTYEQYF. As DNA, the CDR3 is TGCGCCAGCAGCTTTCGGACAGGGAACACCTACGAGCAGTACTTC. The variable domain in full, with the rest retrieved from reference TRBV5-1 and TRBJ2-7, is KAGVTQTPRYLIKTRGQQVTLSCSPISGHRSVSWYQQTPGQGLQFLFEYFSETQRNKGNFPGRFSGRQFSNSRSEMNVSTLELGDSALYLCASSFRTGNTYEQYFGPGTRLTVT.

Concerning this clone: Its ends do not fully match the called genes, so a read error is possible. The chain links TRBV7-9 to TRBJ1-2, with TRBD1 identical over 9 bases. Germline CDR1 SEHNR, CDR2 FQNEAQ (reference sequence). The CDR3 has 14 residues. CDR3 sequence (DNA): TGTTCCAGCAGCGCGGACAGGGGACTGTATGGCTACACCTTC. Translating gives CSSSADRGLYGYTF.

This clone occurred a few times. The chain joins TRBV7-3 to TRBJ1-1, with a possible D match to TRBD1 (5 bases). Trimming stripped 2 bases from V and 6 bases from J, with 10 bases between. The CDR3 consists of 13 residues. Germline V lookup: CDR1 SGHTA, CDR2 FQGTGA. The CDR3 DNA is TGTGCCAGCAGCTTAGCGGGGGTGGCTGAAGCTTTCTTT. Protein product: CASSLAGVAEAFF.

CDR3: CASRQGIEGYTF. CDR3 sequence (DNA): TGTGCCAGCAGACAGGGAATAGAAGGCTACACCTTC. V gene TRBV6-6 combines with J gene TRBJ1-2, with D perhaps TRBD1 (6 bases). The V end was cut by 6 bases, the J end by 8 bases, with 13 bases between. The CDR3 runs 12 residues. Germline assignment: CDR1 MNHNY and CDR2 SVGAGI (reference sequence).

This clone has a handful of counts. This rearrangement joins TRBV5-1 to TRBJ1-3, with D hard to call. In germline, CDR1 is SGHRS, CDR2 YFSETQ. Between the trimmed V and J ends, which lost 4 bases and 0 bases, there was a span of 14 bases. The CDR3 length is 16 residues. Here the CDR3 DNA reads TGCGCCAGCAGCAATCGACTGTCGACCTCTGGAAACACCATATATTTT. Protein: CASSNRLSTSGNTIYF.

The rearrangement links TRBV10-3 to TRBJ2-7; 11 nucleotides match TRBD2. The CDR3 loop spans 16 amino acids. Losses at the gene ends were 3 bases for V and 3 bases for J; bases not matched to a gene: 7. CDR1 and CDR2 (germline): ENHRY, SYGVKD. The CDR3 nucleotides are TGTGCCATCAGTGAACCAGTGGGACTAGCGGACTACGAGCAGTACTTC. Translation: CAISEPVGLADYEQYF.

The V call is TRBV28, the J call TRBJ1-5; D uncertain. The CDR3 spans 13 residues. The germline V and J ends were trimmed by 6 bases and 3 bases, with 9 bases remaining between them. CDR1 and CDR2 from the germline V gene are MDHEN and SYDVKM. The CDR3 coding sequence is TGTGCCAGCAGGAGCTCCTTCAATCAGCCCCAGCATTTT. The encoded protein is CASRSSFNQPQHF. The whole variable domain, filled in from reference TRBV28 and TRBJ1-5, reads DVKVTQSSRYLVKRTGEKVFLECVQDMDHENMFWYRQDPGLGLRLIYFSYDVKMKEKGDIPEGYSVSREKKERFSLILESASTNQTSMYLCASRSSFNQPQHFGDGTRLSIL.

V is TRBV19 and J is TRBJ2-2; 16 bases align to TRBD2. V shed 7 bases and J 5 bases; nucleotides not matched to a gene: 4. CDR1 and CDR2 (germline): LNHDA, SQIVND (reference sequence). This CDR3 has 16 residues. This chain's CDR3 is CASTPGLAGGTGELFF. CDR3 nucleotide sequence: TGTGCCAGTACCCCGGGACTAGCGGGAGGGACCGGGGAGCTGTTTTTT. Looking up the rest from reference TRBV19 and TRBJ2-2 gives the full variable domain: DGGITQSPKYLFRKEGQNVTLSCEQNLNHDAMYWYRQDPGQGLRLIYYSQIVNDFQKGDIAEGYSVSREKKESFPLTVTSAQKNPTAFYLCASTPGLAGGTGELFFGEGSRLTVL.

The chain carries TRBV25-1 and TRBJ1-2, with 8 positions matching TRBD1. Per the germline V gene, CDR1 is MGHDK and CDR2 is SYGVNS. CDR3 length equals 13 residues. The V gene end was trimmed by 6 bases and the J gene end by 8 bases; junction bases not matched to a gene: 8. In nucleotides, the CDR3 is TGTGCCAGCAGCAAAGGGGACAGGATAGGCTACACCTTC. Its protein product is CASSKGDRIGYTF.

This clone was observed once. V is TRBV28 and J is TRBJ2-1; D perhaps matches TRBD1 (5 bases). Germline V gives CDR1 MDHEN, CDR2 SYDVKM. Deletions cut 1 base from V and 10 bases from J, with 14 bases between. This CDR3 has 14 amino acids. Here the CDR3 reads CASSLSGIGSEQFF. The CDR3 region has the DNA TGTGCCAGCAGTTTATCAGGGATAGGAAGCGAGCAGTTCTTC.

The chain joins TRBV19 to TRBJ1-6; 8 bases are a match to TRBD1. The CDR3 covers 16 residues. Looked up from germline, CDR1 is LNHDA and CDR2 is SQIVND (reference sequence). V gave up 6 bases and J gave up 1 base; unmatched junction bases: 5. CDR3 residues: CASRTGATSYNSPLHF. CDR3 nucleotides: TGTGCCAGTAGGACAGGGGCGACTTCCTATAATTCACCCCTCCACTTT.

The chain is built from TRBV5-1 and TRBJ2-1; 13 nucleotides line up with TRBD2. CDR3 length: 17 residues. The germline V gene encodes CDR1 SGHRS and CDR2 YFSETQ. Trimming at V came to 2 bases and at J to 4 bases, leaving 6 bases not matched to a gene. The CDR3 nucleotides read TGCGCCAGCAGCTTCATAGGGACTAGCGGGGTATACAATGAGCAGTTCTTC. Residues: CASSFIGTSGVYNEQFF.

J is TRBJ1-6 and V is TRBV7-9; maybe TRBD1 (6 bases). Trimming pared 4 bases from V and 9 bases from J, leaving 19 bases between. This CDR3 is built from 16 residues. Germline values: CDR1 SEHNR, CDR2 FQNEAQ (reference sequence). This CDR3 reads CASSSGGRGASSPLHF. CDR3 DNA: TGTGCCAGCAGCTCGGGTGGGCGGGGGGCCTCTTCACCCCTCCACTTT.

The V and J genes are TRBV9 and TRBJ2-1, with D maybe TRBD1 (6 bases). This CDR3 is 16 amino acids long. In germline, CDR1 is SGDLS, CDR2 YYNGEE. Trimming pared 2 bases from V and 3 bases from J, leaving 15 bases between. CDR3 protein: CASSVRGSLVYNEQFF. Here the CDR3 DNA reads TGTGCCAGCAGCGTGAGGGGGTCTTTGGTCTACAATGAGCAGTTCTTC.

V usage is TRBV6-1 and J usage is TRBJ2-5, with 8 bases identical to TRBD1. There are 15 residues in the CDR3. With V trimmed by 4 bases and J by 4 bases, 8 bases remained unmatched. Germline-derived CDR1 and CDR2 are MNHNS and SASEGT. Here the CDR3 reads CASSGMTGATETQYF. CDR3 sequence (DNA): TGTGCCAGCAGTGGTATGACAGGGGCAACAGAGACCCAGTACTTC.

The gene calls are TRBV5-1 and TRBJ2-1; perhaps TRBD1 as D (5 bases). The CDR3 contains 15 residues. Trimming pared 0 bases from V and 5 bases from J, leaving 12 bases between. Germline loops: CDR1 SGHRS, CDR2 YFSETQ. In DNA form, the CDR3 reads TGCGCCAGCAGCTTGGGACAGCCCCTACACAATGAGCAGTTCTTC. This gives the protein CASSLGQPLHNEQFF.

This chain connects TRBV5-1 to TRBJ1-1; D call uncertain. V was clipped by 4 bases and J by 3 bases, with 10 bases between them. The germline CDR1 and CDR2 sequences are SGHRS and YFSETQ. This CDR3 has 13 amino acids. DNA for the CDR3: TGCGCCAGCAGCACGGACGGGGACACTGAAGCTTTCTTT. Protein: CASSTDGDTEAFF.

The chain links TRBV6-6 to TRBJ2-6; TRBD2 might be the D (5 bases). In germline, CDR1 is MNHNY, CDR2 SVGAGI (reference sequence). V gave up 0 bases and J gave up 2 bases, with 8 bases separating them. This CDR3 is built from 16 residues. CDR3 region: CASSYSNGAGANVLTF. The CDR3 nucleotides read TGTGCCAGCAGTTACTCGAACGGGGCTGGGGCCAACGTCCTGACTTTC.

The V gene is TRBV7-2, the J gene TRBJ2-1, with TRBD2 identical over 12 bases. V lost 4 bases, J lost 12 bases, and 1 base stayed unmatched. The CDR3 has 12 residues. CDR1 SGHTA and CDR2 FQGNSA come from the germline V gene. CDR3 nucleotide sequence: TGTGCCAGCAGCTGGGGACTAGCGGGGCAGTTCTTC. Translated: CASSWGLAGQFF.

The CDR3 reads CASSPERTYEQYF. The CDR3 coding sequence is TGTGCCAGCAGTCCGGAGAGAACCTACGAGCAGTACTTC. This rearrangement joins TRBV6-5 to TRBJ2-7; D is undetermined. Germline V gene lookup returns CDR1 MNHEY and CDR2 SVGAGI. V lost 5 bases to trimming and J lost 2 bases, with 10 bases between them. The CDR3 contains 13 residues.

The J gene is TRBJ2-5, the V gene TRBV19; 8 bases agree with TRBD1. Germline values: CDR1 LNHDA, CDR2 SQIVND (reference sequence). The CDR3 consists of 15 residues. The J segment lost 5 bases and the V segment lost 1 base, leaving 6 bases of the junction unmatched. The CDR3 protein is CASSIAPGGEETQYF. The CDR3 DNA is TGTGCCAGTAGTATAGCACCAGGGGGCGAGGAGACCCAGTACTTC.

This clone was detected only once. The CDR3 loop reads CASSLNGQGARGYTF. The CDR3 nucleotides read TGTGCCAGCAGTTTAAACGGACAGGGGGCGCGTGGCTACACCTTC. The chain links TRBV28 to TRBJ1-2, with 11 nucleotides matching TRBD1. Germline V gene data show CDR1 as MDHEN and CDR2 as SYDVKM. V shed 2 bases, J shed 7 bases, and the junction held 6 bases outside the gene matches. The length of the CDR3 is 15 residues.

As concerns this clone: Other DNA sequences in this specimen translate into the identical CDR3. The chain joins TRBV30 to TRBJ1-1; D possibly corresponds to TRBD1 (5 bases). CDR3 length equals 12 residues. Trimming shortened V by 2 bases and J by 3 bases, and 7 bases separated the two germline ends. Germline CDR1 is GTSNPN and CDR2 is SVGIG (reference sequence). CDR3 sequence reads: CAWSPGDTEAFF. CDR3 sequence (DNA): TGTGCCTGGAGTCCGGGGGACACTGAAGCTTTCTTT. Based on the CDR3 plus reference TRBV30 and TRBJ1-1, the full variable domain is SQTIHQWPATLVQPVGSPLSLECTVEGTSNPNLYWYRQAAGRGLQLLFYSVGIGQISSEVPQNLSASRPQDRQFILSSKKLLLSDSGFYLCAWSPGDTEAFFGQGTRLTVV.

The chain combines TRBV10-3 with TRBJ1-3, with 8 nucleotides matching TRBD1. The CDR3 totals 16 residues. Trimming cost V 3 bases and J 0 bases; bases outside gene matches: 4. Per germline, CDR1 ENHRY and CDR2 SYGVKD. DNA for the CDR3: TGTGCCATCAGTGACAGGGACAGGAACTCTGGAAACACCATATATTTT. This gives the protein CAISDRDRNSGNTIYF.

The J gene is TRBJ1-5, the V gene TRBV6-5; possibly TRBD1 for D (5 bases). Trimming took off 4 bases at V and 5 bases at J, with 9 bases between the two ends. Germline CDR1 MNHEY, CDR2 SVGAGI. The CDR3 has 13 residues. The CDR3 DNA reads as TGTGCCAGCAGTTCAGGGTTCGATCAGCCCCAGCATTTT. Residues: CASSSGFDQPQHF.

The rearrangement links TRBV14 to TRBJ1-1, with unresolved D. Germline CDR1 reads SGHDN; CDR2 reads FVKESK. V shed 3 bases and J shed 6 bases, with 11 bases lying between them. The CDR3 runs 13 residues. The CDR3 DNA reads as TGTGCCAGCAGCCACGTCAGGTTCGCTGAAGCTTTCTTT. As protein: CASSHVRFAEAFF.

The CDR3 sequence is CASSPGGGSSDTQYF. The CDR3 nucleotides are TGTGCCAGCAGTCCGGGCGGGGGCAGCTCAGATACGCAGTATTTT. The chain uses TRBV7-3 and TRBJ2-3; D might be TRBD2 (7 bases). V was trimmed by 6 bases and J by 4 bases, leaving 17 bases between them. CDR3 length: 15 amino acids. The germline V gene has CDR1 SGHTA and CDR2 FQGTGA.

Points on this clone: This sample also contains other DNA sequences that code for the same CDR3. The rearrangement uses TRBV4-2 and TRBJ2-3; the match to TRBD2 covers 8 bases. Trimming at V came to 1 base and at J to 0 bases, leaving 0 bases not matched to a gene. There are 15 residues in the CDR3. Germline values: CDR1 LGHNA, CDR2 YNFKEQ. The CDR3 DNA is TGTGCCAGCAGCCAAGCTAGCGGGAGCACAGATACGCAGTATTTT. It encodes CASSQASGSTDTQYF.

V is TRBV2 and J is TRBJ2-2; TRBD1 matches 7 bases. The V and J ends lost 6 bases and 3 bases, in that order; junction bases with no gene match: 7. The length of the CDR3 is 15 residues. Germline CDR1 and CDR2: SNHLY and FYNNEI. The CDR3 region is CASRVGTADTGELFF. For the CDR3, the DNA is TGTGCCAGCAGAGTCGGGACAGCGGACACCGGGGAGCTGTTTTTT.